These 30 T cell receptor beta chains were sequenced from one sample in a study of T cells in Graves' hyperthyroidism and ophthalmopathy. From RNA transcripts, TCR beta CDR3 regions were amplified. First-round RT-PCR with HTBI primers amplified the TCR CDR3 region. Each CDR3 protein is one row after TCRdb ran MiXCR on the multiplex PCR reads. The sample lists approximately 600,000 distinct CDR3 sequences, around 21% occurring once. Input material: blood. The receptor set was obtained from a man aged 30 to 39 with Graves' ophthalmopathy.

The sample holds many counts of this clonotype. In nucleotides, the CDR3 is TGTGCCAGCAGCCAAGATTATGACAGGGGCGGCGAAAAACTGTTTTTT. It codes for CASSQDYDRGGEKLFF. The chain uses TRBV14 and TRBJ1-4, with TRBD1 identical over 8 bases. The CDR3 runs to 16 residues. Unmatched junction bases numbered 8, after V lost 0 bases and J lost 8 bases. The germline gives CDR1 SGHDN, CDR2 FVKESK.

This clonotype was picked up many times. The chain employs TRBV7-3 and TRBJ1-1; D not resolved. The ends were cut back, 2 bases at V and 0 bases at J, with 10 bases in the middle. This CDR3 contains 15 residues. CDR1 and CDR2 from the germline V gene are SGHTA and FQGTGA. The CDR3 sequence: CASSLDGLMNTEAFF. The CDR3 DNA sequence: TGTGCCAGCAGCTTAGACGGACTCATGAACACTGAAGCTTTCTTT.

The gene calls are TRBV30 and TRBJ2-1; TRBD2 agrees at 10 bases. The CDR3 contains 13 residues. V trimming: 4 bases; J trimming: 14 bases; junction bases outside the gene matches: 11. Germline V CDR1 and CDR2: GTSNPN, SVGIG (reference sequence). The CDR3 nucleotides read TGTGCCTGGAAATCAGCGGGAGGGCTGATAAAGTTCTTC. This translates into CAWKSAGGLIKFF.

This clonotype appeared many times. The chain links TRBV28 to TRBJ1-1, with unresolved D. Germline lookup yields CDR1 MDHEN and CDR2 SYDVKM. Trimming removed 1 base from V and 4 bases from J, with 13 bases in between. This CDR3 is 15 amino acids long. In DNA form, the CDR3 reads TGTGCCAGCAGTTTATCCCAGGAATTCGGCACTGAAGCTTTCTTT. As protein: CASSLSQEFGTEAFF.

Ten or more counts support this clonotype. The genes are TRBV7-2 and TRBJ1-2; D is perhaps TRBD1 (6 bases). The ends were cut back, 5 bases at V and 4 bases at J, with 14 bases in the middle. The CDR3 has 14 amino acids. Germline CDR1 reads SGHTA; CDR2 reads FQGNSA. Here the CDR3 reads CASSRAGEGYGYTF. In nucleotides, the CDR3 is TGTGCCAGCAGCCGGGCAGGGGAGGGCTATGGCTACACCTTC.

The chain links TRBV5-1 to TRBJ1-1; TRBD1 matches at 7 bases. V was clipped by 7 bases and J by 5 bases; unmatched bases: 14. Germline V gives CDR1 SGHRS, CDR2 YFSETQ. The CDR3 length is 15 residues. CDR3 amino acids: CASGLGGPLGTEAFF. The CDR3 DNA reads TGCGCCAGCGGGTTAGGGGGCCCCCTGGGGACTGAAGCTTTCTTT.

This sequence joins TRBV28 and TRBJ1-6, with D perhaps matching TRBD1 (6 bases). V shed 6 bases and J shed 5 bases, with 14 bases lying between them. The CDR3 is 15 amino acids. The germline gives CDR1 MDHEN, CDR2 SYDVKM. The CDR3 region is CASSSGQRNNSPLHF. CDR3 nucleotide sequence: TGTGCCAGCAGCTCAGGACAGCGGAATAATTCACCCCTCCACTTT.

This clonotype was detected many times. The chain joins TRBV4-1 to TRBJ2-1, with D possibly TRBD2 on 6 matching bases. This CDR3 has 15 residues. Germline-derived CDR1 and CDR2 are MGHRA and YSYEKL. V was shortened by 0 bases and J by 10 bases, with 16 bases between the two germline ends. The chain's CDR3 is CASSQDPLAGREQFF. The DNA for the CDR3 is TGCGCCAGCAGCCAAGACCCCCTGGCGGGAAGGGAGCAGTTCTTC.

The chain uses TRBV6-1 and TRBJ2-5; 7 bases match TRBD1. The V gene's germline CDR1 is MNHNS and CDR2 SASEGT. The CDR3 is 15 residues long. The V and J ends lost 8 bases and 2 bases, in that order; junction bases with no gene match: 11. The CDR3 DNA reads TGTGCCAGCGGTGGGACAGTCCAAACTCAAGAGACCCAGTACTTC. It codes for CASGGTVQTQETQYF.

V gene TRBV5-1 combines with J gene TRBJ1-2; D unclear. The CDR3 length is 13 residues. V gave up 6 bases and J gave up 2 bases, with 11 bases separating them. CDR1 is SGHRS, CDR2 YFSETQ, per germline. The CDR3 sequence is CASTKDGNYGYTF. The CDR3 DNA reads TGCGCCAGCACCAAGGACGGAAACTATGGCTACACCTTC.

The genes are TRBV7-6 and TRBJ1-4; 9 bases agree with TRBD1. V lost 1 base and J lost 5; bases outside the gene matches: 8. The CDR3 spans 17 residues. Germline-derived CDR1 and CDR2 are SGHVS and FNYEAQ. CDR3 sequence (DNA): TGTGCCAGCAGCTTAGTTGGACCCGGGACAGGGAATGAAAAACTGTTTTTT. It is translated as CASSLVGPGTGNEKLFF.

The sample holds a few counts of this clonotype. J is TRBJ2-2 and V is TRBV24-1; 7 nucleotides line up with TRBD1. The CDR3 loop spans 15 amino acids. Trimming took 3 bases from V and 5 from J; bases not matched to a gene: 5. In germline, CDR1 is KGHDR, CDR2 SFDVKD. As DNA, the CDR3 is TGTGCCACCAGTGATACCGGGACAGTTACCGGGGAGCTGTTTTTT. This translates into CATSDTGTVTGELFF.

This clonotype has ten or more counts. The chain has TRBV7-2 and TRBJ2-7; TRBD2 matches at 8 bases. The CDR3 consists of 13 residues. The germline V gene encodes CDR1 SGHTA and CDR2 FQGNSA. J gave up 7 bases and V 1 base, and 3 bases lay outside the gene matches. CDR3 region: CASSLVLAGEQYF. CDR3 in DNA: TGTGCCAGCAGCTTAGTATTAGCGGGGGAGCAGTACTTC.

J is TRBJ2-3 and V is TRBV24-1; 14 bases are shared with TRBD2. The J segment lost 0 bases and the V segment lost 7 bases, leaving 8 bases of the junction unmatched. Germline loops: CDR1 KGHDR, CDR2 SFDVKD. CDR3 length: 18 residues. This CDR3 is CATSLPRTSGRSTDTQYF. Here the CDR3 DNA reads TGTGCCACCAGCTTACCCCGGACTAGCGGGAGGAGCACAGATACGCAGTATTTT.

This clonotype was seen many times. The V gene is TRBV28, the J gene TRBJ1-1; D gene ambiguous. The CDR3 contains 14 residues. Trimming took 6 bases from V and 6 from J, leaving 17 bases between them. Germline lookup yields CDR1 MDHEN and CDR2 SYDVKM. The CDR3 nucleotides are TGTGCCAGCAGCGATTTTCGGGAGATCCCTGAAGCTTTCTTT. Encoded protein: CASSDFREIPEAFF.

V and J are TRBV24-1 and TRBJ1-6; D is undetermined. CDR1 and CDR2 (germline): KGHDR, SFDVKD. Trimming shortened V by 8 bases and J by 4 bases, and 11 bases separated the two germline ends. This CDR3 is built from 14 residues. CDR3 amino acids: CATTVQPYNSPLHF. The CDR3 nucleotides are TGTGCCACCACCGTGCAGCCTTATAATTCACCCCTCCACTTT.

The chain combines TRBV20-1 with TRBJ2-3, with D perhaps matching TRBD1 (6 bases). The CDR3 is 16 residues long. With 2 bases removed from V and 0 bases from J, the gap between germline ends came to 15 bases. CDR1 is DFQATT and CDR2 is SNEGSKA in the germline V gene (reference sequence). CDR3 loop: CSARPDRLTSTDTQYF. In nucleotides, the CDR3 is TGCAGTGCTAGACCCGACAGGCTGACTAGCACAGATACGCAGTATTTT.

The V gene is TRBV5-4, the J gene TRBJ1-5, with D possibly TRBD1 on 5 matching bases. CDR1 is SGHNT, CDR2 YYREEE, per germline (reference sequence). The V gene lost 4 bases and the J gene lost 0 bases, with 23 bases spanning the gap. The CDR3 is 19 residues long. The CDR3 DNA follows: TGTGCCAGCAGCGAAGGAAAGCATGAGGGGAAGAATAGCAATCAGCCCCAGCATTTT. Amino acid sequence: CASSEGKHEGKNSNQPQHF.

The DNA of the CDR3 is TGTGCCAGCAGTTACCGAAATAGCGGGAGTTCGTTGAATGAGCAGTTCTTC. Amino acids: CASSYRNSGSSLNEQFF. V and J are TRBV25-1 and TRBJ2-1; TRBD2 aligns across 9 bases. Losses at the gene ends were 5 bases for V and 7 bases for J; bases not matched to a gene: 15. The germline CDR1 and CDR2 sequences are MGHDK and SYGVNS. This CDR3 is 17 amino acids long.

This clonotype was seen at least ten times. J is TRBJ2-1 and V is TRBV7-2; 11 positions agree with TRBD2. V lost 0 bases, J lost 6 bases, and 1 base stayed unmatched. CDR3 length: 15 amino acids. Germline lookup yields CDR1 SGHTA and CDR2 FQGNSA. In DNA, the CDR3 is TGTGCCAGCAGCTTAGCTAGCGGGAGGGCCAATGAGCAGTTCTTC. Protein: CASSLASGRANEQFF. Full variable domain (rest looked up from reference TRBV7-2 and TRBJ2-1): GAGVSQSPSNKVTEKGKDVELRCDPISGHTALYWYRQSLGQGLEFLIYFQGNSAPDKSGLPSDRFSAERTGGSVSTLTIQRTQQEDSAVYLCASSLASGRANEQFFGPGTRLTVL.

This clonotype appeared a few times. The chain employs TRBV2 and TRBJ2-5; TRBD2 aligns across 13 bases. Germline V gene sequence: CDR1 SNHLY, CDR2 FYNNEI. The CDR3 covers 17 residues. With V trimmed by 8 bases and J by 3 bases, 12 bases remained unmatched. CDR3 sequence reads: CASGKAVGLAGEETQYF. CDR3 sequence (DNA): TGTGCCAGCGGGAAGGCCGTCGGACTAGCGGGAGAAGAGACCCAGTACTTC. Together with reference TRBV2 and TRBJ2-5, the CDR3 gives the full variable domain: EPEVTQTPSHQVTQMGQEVILRCVPISNHLYFYWYRQILGQKVEFLVSFYNNEISEKSEIFDDQFSVERPDGSNFTLKIRSTKLEDSAMYFCASGKAVGLAGEETQYFGPGTRLLVL.

The CDR3 DNA sequence: TGTGCCAGTAGTATCGTAGCGGGAAATACAAATGAGCAGTTCTTC. Protein: CASSIVAGNTNEQFF. The chain joins TRBV19 to TRBJ2-1, with TRBD2 matching over 8 bases. Germline V CDR1 and CDR2: LNHDA, SQIVND (reference sequence). The length of the CDR3 is 15 residues. J was trimmed by 7 bases and V by 3 bases; bases with no gene match: 8.

This sequence joins TRBV28 and TRBJ1-3, with D hard to call. Trimming removed 1 base from V and 2 bases from J, with 9 bases in between. The germline V gene has CDR1 MDHEN and CDR2 SYDVKM. CDR3 length equals 15 residues. CDR3 in amino acids: CASSLSPRTGNTIYF. The CDR3, as DNA: TGTGCCAGCAGTTTATCACCACGGACTGGAAACACCATATATTTT.

This clonotype was seen repeatedly, ten times or more. This chain connects TRBV20-1 to TRBJ1-1; 7 bases match TRBD1. Looked up from germline, CDR1 is DFQATT and CDR2 is SNEGSKA (reference sequence). The trim removed 4 bases at V and 0 bases at J, leaving 5 bases unmatched. The CDR3 length is 14 residues. CDR3: CSAKSGQMNTEAFF. As DNA, the CDR3 is TGCAGTGCTAAATCGGGACAGATGAACACTGAAGCTTTCTTT.

This chain connects TRBV14 to TRBJ2-1, with D perhaps matching TRBD2 (5 bases). Germline lookup yields CDR1 SGHDN and CDR2 FVKESK. The length of the CDR3 is 14 residues. The V and J ends lost 1 base and 7 bases respectively, with 11 bases between them. The CDR3 DNA follows: TGTGCCAGCAGCCAAGTCAGAGGGAAAAATGAGCAGTTCTTC. Amino acids: CASSQVRGKNEQFF.

This rearrangement joins TRBV29-1 to TRBJ1-1, with no clear D. CDR3 length equals 13 residues. The germline CDR1 and CDR2 sequences are SQVTM and ANQGSEA. V was clipped by 6 bases and J by 4 bases, with 15 bases between them. The CDR3: CSVAKGVGTEAFF. CDR3 sequence (DNA): TGCAGCGTCGCGAAGGGCGTGGGCACTGAAGCTTTCTTT.

This clonotype came up a few times. The chain has TRBV14 and TRBJ1-3; no clear D gene. V lost 5 bases to trimming and J lost 7 bases, with 12 bases between them. This CDR3 contains 13 residues. In germline, CDR1 is SGHDN, CDR2 FVKESK. CDR3 coding DNA: TGTGCCAGCAGCTCGTCCCGAGGGAACACCATATATTTT. Protein product: CASSSSRGNTIYF.

This clonotype appeared a few times. The chain employs TRBV13 and TRBJ1-4; D gene unclear. Germline values: CDR1 PRHDT, CDR2 FYEKMQ (reference sequence). The CDR3 consists of 11 residues. V was clipped by 3 bases and J by 11 bases, with 7 bases between them. The CDR3 is CASSLRDKLFF. Here the CDR3 DNA reads TGTGCCAGCAGCTTGAGGGATAAACTGTTTTTT. Drawing the rest from reference TRBV13 and TRBJ1-4, the complete variable domain is AAGVIQSPRHLIKEKRETATLKCYPIPRHDTVYWYQQGPGQDPQFLISFYEKMQSDKGSIPDRFSAQQFSDYHSELNMSSLELGDSALYFCASSLRDKLFFGSGTQLSVL.

V gene TRBV28 combines with J gene TRBJ2-7, with D uncertain. This CDR3 spans 12 amino acids. The V gene lost 3 bases and the J gene lost 7 bases, with 10 bases spanning the gap. In germline, CDR1 is MDHEN, CDR2 SYDVKM. The CDR3 bases are TGTGCCAGCAGTTTTTTGGAAGGAGAGCAGTACTTC. Amino acid sequence: CASSFLEGEQYF.

This clonotype showed up just a few times. The rearrangement uses TRBV28 and TRBJ2-3; D uncertain. Trimming cost V 6 bases and J 0 bases, with 16 bases left between them. This CDR3 comprises 16 residues. Per germline, CDR1 MDHEN and CDR2 SYDVKM. CDR3 in DNA: TGTGCCAGCAGCTTCGACTCCTCGGATAGCACAGATACGCAGTATTTT. Amino acid sequence: CASSFDSSDSTDTQYF.